One sample yielded the 23 T cell receptor beta chains listed below, sequenced in a study of blood T cells in healthy people across ages (dated by TCRdb to 2013 to 2016). Receptor amplification or capture employed 5' RACE. TCRdb lists the instrument as Illumina HiSeq 2500. A second roughly 7 to 11 cycle PCR used a sample-barcoded 5' primer and a J-beta primer mix. TCRdb cleaned the public reads at Q25 with fastp, built clones with MiXCR and kept in-frame beta chains. Rows are unified per CDR3 protein, each entry keeping the most common DNA and genes. This sample gives roughly 1 million distinct CDR3 sequences in total; approximately 25% of them show up just once. The ten biggest clones cover around 0.75% of the sample. These data were likewise used in another study, on T cells of mothers and their children.

Sequenced: blood. The receptors here all came from a girl aged 2 to 9 in good health.

This clonotype occurred once. The chain links TRBV5-1 to TRBJ2-2, with D perhaps matching TRBD1 (5 bases). CDR1 is SGHRS, CDR2 YFSETQ, per germline. V was cut by 0 bases and J by 5 bases, with 14 bases left in between. CDR3 length: 16 residues. The CDR3 DNA reads as TGCGCCAGCAGCTTGGCCGGCAGGGAAAGGACCGGGGAGCTGTTTTTT. It is translated as CASSLAGRERTGELFF.

This chain uses TRBV7-6 with TRBJ2-3; maybe TRBD2 (6 bases). The germline V and J ends were trimmed by 8 bases and 2 bases, with 11 bases remaining between them. The CDR3 covers 13 residues. Germline V lookup: CDR1 SGHVS, CDR2 FNYEAQ. The CDR3 sequence is CASVSGVTDTQYF. The CDR3 region has the DNA TGTGCCAGCGTTAGCGGCGTCACAGATACGCAGTATTTT. Variable domain in full (rest from reference TRBV7-6 and TRBJ2-3): GAGVSQSPRYKVTKRGQDVALRCDPISGHVSLYWYRQALGQGPEFLTYFNYEAQQDKSGLPNDRFSAERPEGSISTLTIQRTEQRDSAMYRCASVSGVTDTQYFGPGTRLTVL.

This clonotype was seen more than once but under ten times. In nucleotides, the CDR3 is TGTGCCAGCAGATGGAACAGCTACGAGCAGTACTTC. It yields the protein CASRWNSYEQYF. V is TRBV2 and J is TRBJ2-7; no reliable D call. CDR3 size: 12 residues. Per germline, CDR1 SNHLY and CDR2 FYNNEI. Trimming removed 6 bases at V and 3 bases at J, with 9 bases between.

The gene calls are TRBV20-1 and TRBJ2-1, with 7 bases aligning to TRBD1. The trim removed 7 bases at V and 6 bases at J, leaving 12 bases unmatched. The CDR3 sequence is 14 residues long. Germline values: CDR1 DFQATT, CDR2 SNEGSKA (reference sequence). DNA of the CDR3: TGCAGTGTAGGAACAGGGGCAGGGGCCAATGAGCAGTTCTTC. Protein product: CSVGTGAGANEQFF.

This clonotype was seen a handful of times. The CDR3 DNA follows: TGTGCCAGCAGTTACTCGACAGATGACTACGAGCAGTACTTC. Encoded protein: CASSYSTDDYEQYF. V is TRBV6-5 and J is TRBJ2-7, with D possibly being TRBD1 (5 bases). Germline V gene lookup returns CDR1 MNHEY and CDR2 SVGAGI. The CDR3 sequence is 14 residues long. The V gene lost 0 bases and the J gene lost 3 bases, with 9 bases spanning the gap.

The gene calls are TRBV4-1 and TRBJ2-1; 7 bases fit TRBD2. The J segment lost 0 bases and the V segment lost 4 bases, leaving 3 bases of the junction unmatched. The CDR3 loop spans 15 amino acids. The germline CDR1 and CDR2 sequences are MGHRA and YSYEKL. The CDR3 spells CASSPGLNSYNEQFF. The CDR3 DNA sequence: TGCGCCAGCAGCCCGGGACTAAACTCCTACAATGAGCAGTTCTTC.

The chain recombines TRBV6-6 with TRBJ2-5; D is possibly TRBD1 (6 bases). V dropped 5 bases and J dropped 3 bases, with 13 bases sitting between them. There are 14 residues in the CDR3. CDR1 is MNHNY and CDR2 is SVGAGI in the germline V gene (reference sequence). The CDR3 here is CASSLDSLKETQYF. CDR3 sequence (DNA): TGTGCCAGCAGTCTGGACAGCCTGAAAGAGACCCAGTACTTC.

This clonotype came up a few times. The chain employs TRBV11-2 and TRBJ2-2, with TRBD1 matching 8 bases. This CDR3 region has 16 residues. CDR1 SGHAT and CDR2 FQNNGV come from the germline V gene. The ends lost 5 bases at V and 5 bases at J; junction bases unmatched: 10. This CDR3 reads CASSGQGRRKTGELFF. The DNA of the CDR3 is TGTGCCAGCAGCGGACAGGGACGCCGGAAGACCGGGGAGCTGTTTTTT.

This clonotype has a handful of counts. The chain employs TRBV29-1 and TRBJ2-5; D is possibly TRBD1 or TRBD2 (5 bases each). Trimming removed 3 bases from V and 3 bases from J, with 11 bases in between. The CDR3 consists of 13 residues. CDR1 SQVTM and CDR2 ANQGSEA come from the germline V gene. CDR3 nucleotides: TGCAGCGTTGATTGGGGGTTGGAAGAGACCCAGTACTTC. Protein product: CSVDWGLEETQYF.

The rearrangement uses TRBV7-2 and TRBJ1-2; D is uncertain. The germline CDR1 and CDR2 sequences are SGHTA and FQGNSA. V shed 7 bases and J shed 6 bases, with 12 bases lying between them. The CDR3 sequence is 12 residues long. The CDR3 bases are TGTGCCAGCACCCTCCTAATTGATGGCTACACCTTC. Translated, it gives CASTLLIDGYTF.

V gene TRBV25-1 combines with J gene TRBJ2-1; D possibly uses TRBD1 or TRBD2 (5 bases each). V was pared by 1 base and J by 4 bases, with 17 bases between. CDR3 length: 17 residues. Germline V gene sequence: CDR1 MGHDK, CDR2 SYGVNS. CDR3 bases: TGTGCCAGCAGTGAATCTATCGGGACCCTTACTTACAATGAGCAGTTCTTC. Translated: CASSESIGTLTYNEQFF.

V gene TRBV5-6 combines with J gene TRBJ2-1, with TRBD1 matching over 9 bases. V lost 2 bases to trimming and J lost 7 bases; unmatched junction nucleotides: 1. This CDR3 has 13 amino acids. In germline, CDR1 is SGHDT, CDR2 YYEEEE. CDR3 nucleotide sequence: TGTGCCAGCAGCTTTGGGACAGGGAATGAGCAGTTCTTC. Translating it yields CASSFGTGNEQFF.

The sample holds a few counts of this clonotype. The chain has TRBV20-1 and TRBJ2-5, with D uncertain. In germline, CDR1 is DFQATT, CDR2 SNEGSKA (reference sequence). Trimming pared 7 bases from V and 5 bases from J, leaving 17 bases between. CDR3 size: 13 residues. The CDR3 sequence is CSVLTESRETQYF. The CDR3 coding sequence is TGCAGTGTACTTACGGAGAGCCGGGAGACCCAGTACTTC.

V is TRBV6-2 or TRBV6-3 and J is TRBJ2-7; TRBD1 is a possible D gene (6 bases). Deletions cut 3 bases from V and 0 bases from J, with 12 bases between. Germline V gene lookup returns CDR1 MNHEY and CDR2 SVGEGT. CDR3 length: 15 residues. CDR3 DNA: TGTGCCAGCAGTTATTCGGACAGTCCCTCCTACGAGCAGTACTTC. Translated, it gives CASSYSDSPSYEQYF.

This clonotype has more than one count but fewer than ten. The chain links TRBV12-3 or TRBV12-4 to TRBJ1-2; D remains ambiguous. V was shortened by 5 bases and J by 8 bases, with 15 bases between the two germline ends. The CDR3 has 13 residues. CDR3 sequence: CASSPVPERGYTF. CDR3 coding DNA: TGTGCCAGCAGTCCCGTTCCGGAGCGAGGCTACACCTTC.

V usage is TRBV5-5 and J usage is TRBJ2-7, with D unresolved. CDR1 SGHKS and CDR2 YYEKEE come from the germline V gene (reference sequence). This CDR3 is built from 15 residues. The V gene lost 4 bases and the J gene lost 1 base, with 15 bases spanning the gap. CDR3 loop: CASSIIPQLSYEQYF. The CDR3 coding sequence is TGTGCCAGCAGCATTATACCTCAGCTTTCCTACGAGCAGTACTTC.

This clonotype turned up a few times. The chain couples TRBV5-5 to TRBJ1-1; D gene ambiguous. The V and J ends lost 1 base and 0 bases respectively, with 7 bases between them. CDR1 SGHKS and CDR2 YYEKEE come from the germline V gene (reference sequence). CDR3 length equals 14 residues. In DNA form, the CDR3 reads TGTGCCAGCAGCTTGATTTCGATGAACACTGAAGCTTTCTTT. Its protein is CASSLISMNTEAFF.

This clonotype appeared many times. The gene calls are TRBV7-6 and TRBJ1-1, with TRBD1 matching over 8 bases. This CDR3 comprises 14 residues. CDR1 SGHVS and CDR2 FNYEAQ come from the germline V gene. Unmatched junction bases numbered 3, after V lost 5 bases and J lost 1 base. CDR3 in DNA: TGTGCCAGCAGCCGCGACAGGGGGAACACTGAAGCTTTCTTT. Translation gives CASSRDRGNTEAFF.

This clonotype was seen only a few times. The conserved phenylalanine or tryptophan is not found at the CDR3 terminus, so this likely reflects a read error. The chain uses TRBV29-1 and TRBJ2-7, with 8 bases matching TRBD2. The CDR3 runs 12 residues. V trimming: 6 bases; J trimming: 3 bases; junction bases outside the gene matches: 4. Germline CDR1 is SQVTM and CDR2 is ANQGSEA. Written as DNA, the CDR3 is TGCAGCGTCCGAGCGGGGGTCTACGAGCAGTACATC. Its protein is CSVRAGVYEQYI.

This clonotype was observed many times. This chain uses TRBV25-1 with TRBJ1-1; D call uncertain. Per germline, CDR1 MGHDK and CDR2 SYGVNS. The germline V and J ends were trimmed by 0 bases and 4 bases, with 0 bases remaining between them. This CDR3 has 11 residues. Here the CDR3 reads CASSEYTEAFF. The CDR3 coding sequence is TGTGCCAGCAGTGAATACACTGAAGCTTTCTTT.

This clonotype was seen a few times. The chain recombines TRBV7-9 with TRBJ2-3; the D gene is possibly TRBD2 (5 bases). The CDR3 is 10 amino acids. Trimming pared 11 bases from V and 6 bases from J, leaving 9 bases between. Per the germline V gene, CDR1 is SEHNR and CDR2 is FQNEAQ (reference sequence). The CDR3 DNA sequence: TGTGCCCACGAGCGGGATACGCAGTATTTT. Translation: CAHERDTQYF.

The V gene is TRBV12-3 or TRBV12-4, the J gene TRBJ2-6; D may be TRBD2 (6 bases). The V end was cut by 6 bases, the J end by 0 bases, with 12 bases between. The CDR3 has 16 amino acids. Here the CDR3 reads CASRRDSYSGANVLTF. CDR3 DNA: TGTGCCAGCAGACGGGACTCCTACTCTGGGGCCAACGTCCTGACTTTC.

This clonotype was found a few times. The chain employs TRBV27 and TRBJ2-7, with TRBD1 matching 7 bases. Germline V CDR1 and CDR2: MNHEY, SMNVEV (reference sequence). The CDR3 length is 14 residues. J lost 0 bases, V lost 4 bases, and 3 bases had no gene match. The CDR3 sequence: CASSSGQTSYEQYF. The CDR3 coding sequence is TGTGCCAGCAGTTCGGGACAGACCTCCTACGAGCAGTACTTC.